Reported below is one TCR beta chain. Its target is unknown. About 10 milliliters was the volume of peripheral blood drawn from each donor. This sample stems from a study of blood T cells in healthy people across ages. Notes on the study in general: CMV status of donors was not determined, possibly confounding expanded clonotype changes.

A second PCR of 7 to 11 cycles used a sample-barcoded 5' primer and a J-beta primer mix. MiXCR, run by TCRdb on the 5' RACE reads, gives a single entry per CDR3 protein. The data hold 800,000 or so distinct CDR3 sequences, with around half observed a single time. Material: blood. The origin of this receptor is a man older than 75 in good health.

For the CDR3, the DNA is TGTGCCAGCAGCTTTCGTGGGGATCGCACAGATACGCAGTATTTT. Amino acids: CASSFRGDRTDTQYF. V and J are TRBV11-1 and TRBJ2-3; unclear D gene. Germline V CDR1 and CDR2: SGHAT, FQDESV (reference sequence). Between the trimmed V and J ends, which lost 3 bases and 1 base, there was a span of 11 bases. This CDR3 comprises 15 residues.